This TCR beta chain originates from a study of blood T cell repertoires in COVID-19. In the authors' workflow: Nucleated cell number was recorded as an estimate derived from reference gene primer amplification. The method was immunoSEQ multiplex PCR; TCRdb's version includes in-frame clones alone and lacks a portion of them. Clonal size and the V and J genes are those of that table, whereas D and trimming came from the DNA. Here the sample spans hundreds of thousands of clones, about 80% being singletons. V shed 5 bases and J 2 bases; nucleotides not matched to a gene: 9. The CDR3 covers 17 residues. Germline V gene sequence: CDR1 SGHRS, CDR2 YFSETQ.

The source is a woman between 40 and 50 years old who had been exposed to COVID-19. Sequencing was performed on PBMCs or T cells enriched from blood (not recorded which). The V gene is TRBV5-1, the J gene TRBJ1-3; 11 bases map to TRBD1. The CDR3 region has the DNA TGCGCCAGCAGTCTTAATCCGGGACAGGGGGCTGGAAACACCATATATTTT. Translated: CASSLNPGQGAGNTIYF. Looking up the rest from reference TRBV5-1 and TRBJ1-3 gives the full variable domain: KAGVTQTPRYLIKTRGQQVTLSCSPISGHRSVSWYQQTPGQGLQFLFEYFSETQRNKGNFPGRFSGRQFSNSRSEMNVSTLELGDSALYLCASSLNPGQGAGNTIYFGEGSWLTVV.